This TCR beta chain was identified during a study of blood T cell repertoires in COVID-19. Study-level background: There were acute and convalescent COVID-19 samples, and they came from the United States, Italy and Spain. Sources were T cells, B-cell-depleted T cells, or PBMCs; the material itself was cDNA or gDNA.

The V and J ends lost 3 bases and 1 base respectively, with 6 bases between them. CDR3 length equals 13 residues. Original processing methods: Amplified reference gene primers provided the basis for estimating nucleated cell counts. Generated by immunoSEQ multiplex PCR, the TCRdb table keeps only in-frame clones and is missing some. Clone size and V and J calls were adopted from that table, with D and trimming inferred from the DNA. The repertoire includes roughly 75,000 clones, roughly 87% of them detected once, and 8.5% to 14% sits in the top ten. This clone was recorded a few times. The sequence came from a man aged 50 to 60 with acute or convalescent COVID-19. Input material: peripheral blood. The chain employs TRBV12-3 or TRBV12-4 and TRBJ1-1; D is unclear. CDR3 amino acids: CASSFSSNTEAFF. The CDR3 DNA follows: TGTGCCAGCAGTTTCAGTTCGAACACTGAAGCTTTCTTT.